The 14 T cell receptor beta chains below come from one sample, sequenced in a study of cytomegalovirus exposure and HLA in healthy donors. Both 60 Vbeta primers and 13 Jbeta primers went into the PCR. Method: immunoSEQ multiplex PCR; TCRdb's copy keeps in-frame clones and lacks some. This table holds around 200,000 clones, around 81% found once. The sequenced material came from PBMCs. These receptors were collected from a woman aged 45-60 years in good health and CMV-seropositive.

The chain links TRBV5-4 to TRBJ2-3; 11 bases line up with TRBD2. The CDR3 totals 15 residues. Losses at the gene ends were 3 bases for V and 2 bases for J; bases not matched to a gene: 2. Germline V gives CDR1 SGHNT, CDR2 YYREEE (reference sequence). CDR3 sequence: CASSSSGGHTDTQYF. The CDR3 DNA reads as TGTGCCAGCAGCTCTAGCGGGGGGCACACAGATACGCAGTATTTT.

The chain recombines TRBV4-3 with TRBJ1-6; a possible D gene is TRBD1 (5 bases). The CDR3 has 17 amino acids. V gave up 1 base and J gave up 3 bases, with 13 bases separating them. CDR1 and CDR2 from the germline V gene are LGHNA and YSLEER. The CDR3 DNA is TGCGCCAGCAGCCAAGGGGTGGGGCAACTCTATAATTCACCCCTCCACTTT. Translation gives CASSQGVGQLYNSPLHF.

The chain joins TRBV5-1 to TRBJ2-7; 10 bases align to TRBD1. Germline V gene lookup returns CDR1 SGHRS and CDR2 YFSETQ. The length of the CDR3 is 15 residues. V lost 3 bases and J lost 4; bases outside the gene matches: 7. The DNA for the CDR3 is TGCGCCAGCAGCTCGACAGGGGGCGTTAATTACGAGCAGTACTTC. Translating gives CASSSTGGVNYEQYF.

The V call is TRBV30, the J call TRBJ2-7; 7 bases match TRBD1. The V gene end was trimmed by 2 bases and the J gene end by 4 bases; junction bases not matched to a gene: 8. Germline-derived CDR1 and CDR2 are GTSNPN and SVGIG (reference sequence). This CDR3 contains 14 residues. DNA for the CDR3: TGTGCCTGGAGTCCCGGGACAGTTCTTTACGAGCAGTACTTC. This encodes CAWSPGTVLYEQYF.

In this sample, this clone turned up a few times. This chain connects TRBV29-1 to TRBJ1-1; D call uncertain. Trimming removed 7 bases at V and 3 bases at J, with 9 bases between. From germline, CDR1 is SQVTM and CDR2 ANQGSEA. The CDR3 consists of 11 residues. The CDR3 protein is CSAARYTEAFF. The DNA for the CDR3 is TGCAGCGCTGCCCGGTACACTGAAGCTTTCTTT.

The J gene is TRBJ1-1, the V gene TRBV7-8; D uncertain. This CDR3 has 15 residues. Germline-derived CDR1 and CDR2 are SGHVS and FQNEAQ. V was trimmed by 5 bases and J by 6 bases, leaving 19 bases between them. CDR3 region: CASSPLGRTSSEAFF. The CDR3 DNA reads TGTGCCAGCAGCCCCCTTGGCCGTACCTCCTCTGAAGCTTTCTTT. Using reference TRBV7-8 and TRBJ1-1 for the parts outside the CDR3, the full variable domain is GAGVSQSPRYKVAKRGQDVALRCDPISGHVSLFWYQQALGQGPEFLTYFQNEAQLDKSGLPSDRFFAERPEGSVSTLKIQRTQQEDSAVYLCASSPLGRTSSEAFFGQGTRLTVV.

This clone came up once. This chain uses TRBV29-1 with TRBJ2-1; 11 nucleotides match TRBD2. Per germline, CDR1 SQVTM and CDR2 ANQGSEA. V shed 6 bases and J 8 bases; nucleotides not matched to a gene: 15. The CDR3 has 16 amino acids. CDR3 in amino acids: CSVTGPASGGLDEQFF. The CDR3 DNA is TGCAGCGTGACCGGGCCGGCTAGCGGGGGGTTGGATGAGCAGTTCTTC.

The chain joins TRBV18 to TRBJ2-5; 13 nucleotides agree with TRBD2. The CDR3 is 15 amino acids. J gave up 4 bases and V 5 bases, and 4 bases lay outside the gene matches. CDR1 is KGHSH and CDR2 is LQKENI in the germline V gene. The CDR3 loop reads CASSRTSGGGETQYF. The DNA of the CDR3 is TGTGCCAGCTCAAGGACTAGCGGGGGAGGAGAGACCCAGTACTTC. The variable domain in full, completed from reference TRBV18 and TRBJ2-5, reads NAGVMQNPRHLVRRRGQEARLRCSPMKGHSHVYWYRQLPEEGLKFMVYLQKENIIDESGMPKERFSAEFPKEGPSILRIQQVVRGDSAAYFCASSRTSGGGETQYFGPGTRLLVL.

The chain couples TRBV5-5 to TRBJ2-7; D call uncertain. The CDR3 has 16 amino acids. In germline, CDR1 is SGHKS, CDR2 YYEKEE (reference sequence). V was pared by 4 bases and J by 0 bases, with 17 bases between. The CDR3 reads CASSTLPARSSYEQYF. CDR3 DNA sequence: TGTGCCAGCAGCACCCTCCCGGCGAGGAGCTCCTACGAGCAGTACTTC. Supplemented by reference TRBV5-5 and TRBJ2-7, the full variable domain reads DAGVTQSPTHLIKTRGQQVTLRCSPISGHKSVSWYQQVLGQGPQFIFQYYEKEERGRGNFPDRFSARQFPNYSSELNVNALLLGDSALYLCASSTLPARSSYEQYFGPGTRLTVT.

The chain employs TRBV7-8 and TRBJ1-3, with 9 bases that match TRBD1. Looked up from germline, CDR1 is SGHVS and CDR2 is FQNEAQ. This CDR3 comprises 19 residues. The V gene end was trimmed by 5 bases and the J gene end by 0 bases; junction bases not matched to a gene: 14. The CDR3 bases are TGTGCCAGCAGCCCCCCCGGGACAGGGAAAATTTACTCTGGAAACACCATATATTTT. Amino acid sequence: CASSPPGTGKIYSGNTIYF.

As regards this clone: One end of the junction does not line up with germline, which may come from a read error. In DNA form, the CDR3 reads TGTGCCACCAGCAGAGATGTGGGGGCAGGGCAAGGGACCCAGTACTTC. The encoded protein is CATSRDVGAGQGTQYF. This sequence joins TRBV15 and TRBJ2-5; TRBD1 might be the D (6 bases). The CDR3 totals 16 residues. The V gene's germline CDR1 is LNHNV and CDR2 YYDKDF (reference sequence).

The chain carries TRBV7-3 and TRBJ1-6, with D perhaps TRBD1 (5 bases). V was shortened by 1 base and J by 10 bases, with 14 bases between the two germline ends. The germline V gene encodes CDR1 SGHTA and CDR2 FQGTGA. The CDR3 consists of 15 residues. CDR3 residues: CASSLIPGGGSPLHF. CDR3 nucleotides: TGTGCCAGCAGCTTAATCCCAGGTGGGGGGTCACCCCTCCACTTT.

This clone was found once. V gene TRBV27 combines with J gene TRBJ1-2; the match to TRBD1 covers 9 bases. The CDR3 runs to 15 residues. Looked up from germline, CDR1 is MNHEY and CDR2 is SMNVEV (reference sequence). J gave up 3 bases and V 6 bases, and 8 bases lay outside the gene matches. In DNA, the CDR3 is TGTGCCAGCAGCCACGGACAGGGGTTGGACTATGGCTACACCTTC. Translation gives CASSHGQGLDYGYTF.

The CDR3 here is CASSSRLAGYDNEQFF. Written as DNA, the CDR3 is TGCGCCAGCAGCTCCAGACTAGCGGGGTATGACAATGAGCAGTTCTTC. The V call is TRBV5-1, the J call TRBJ2-1; 11 bases are a match to TRBD2. The CDR3 is 16 amino acids. Germline trimming cut 3 bases from V and 5 bases from J; bases unmatched to any gene: 7. The V gene's germline CDR1 is SGHRS and CDR2 YFSETQ.